This passage covers 15 T cell receptor gamma chains from one sample sequenced in a study of gamma-delta T cells after stem cell transplantation. TCRdb made new clone calls on the RT-PCR reads using CATT. The sample consists of about 910 gamma-chain clones, roughly a third of them appearing once. The sample was gamma-delta T cells. These receptor sequences come from a human donor. It is not recorded whose cells these are; they may come from a transplant donor.

There are a few counts of this clone. V usage is TRGV9 and J usage is TRGJP. The J gene, left out of TCRdb, was set here by checking the DNA against germline. From germline, CDR1 is GITISATS and CDR2 ISYDGTV (reference sequence). Germline trimming cut 4 bases from V and 8 bases from J; bases unmatched to any gene: 5. This CDR3 comprises 15 residues. The CDR3 sequence is CALWDPKLGKKIKVF. CDR3 bases: TGTGCCTTGTGGGATCCCAAGTTGGGCAAAAAAATCAAGGTATTT.

Details on this clone: The germline gene is not matched at one end of the junction; a read error may be the cause. The rearrangement joins TRGV9 to TRGJP. No J gene is reported in TCRdb; it was inferred here by comparing the DNA with germline. From germline, CDR1 is GITISATS and CDR2 ISYDGTV (reference sequence). The CDR3 covers 17 residues. The CDR3 sequence is CTLWEPGVELGKKIKVF. The CDR3 nucleotides read TGTACCTTGTGGGAGCCCGGGGTAGAGTTGGGCAAAAAAATCAAGGTATTT.

A few counts support this clone. A single base separates this from a much larger clone, so it may be a read error. The chain employs TRGV8 and TRGJP2. TCRdb lists no J gene, so it was determined here by aligning the DNA to germline. CDR3 length equals 14 residues. Germline trimming cut 6 bases from V and 2 bases from J; bases unmatched to any gene: 6. Germline loops: CDR1 VENAVY, CDR2 YDSYNSRV. The CDR3 region has the DNA TGTGCCACCTGGAATTGGAGTAGTGATTGGATCAAGACGTTT. Its protein is CATWNWSSDWIKTF.

The chain has TRGV9 and TRGJ1 or TRGJ2. The J gene was not available in TCRdb and was assigned here by matching the DNA to germline segments. The trim removed 3 bases at V and 6 bases at J, leaving 8 bases unmatched. This CDR3 has 13 amino acids. The germline gives CDR1 GITISATS, CDR2 ISYDGTV (reference sequence). The CDR3 reads CALWEPPSYKKLF. DNA for the CDR3: TGTGCCTTGTGGGAGCCCCCAAGTTATAAGAAACTCTTT.

By sample share, this clone is large. Given a much more abundant clone one base away, this may be a read error. Within the sample, other DNA sequences also encode this same CDR3. This sequence joins TRGV9 and TRGJP. TCRdb supplies no J gene; here it was assigned by aligning the nucleotide sequence to germline. J was trimmed by 6 bases and V by 0 bases; bases with no gene match: 2. CDR3 length: 16 amino acids. The germline V gene has CDR1 GITISATS and CDR2 ISYDGTV (reference sequence). This CDR3 reads CALWEVLELGKKIKVF. DNA of the CDR3: TGTGCCTTGTGGGAGGTGCTAGAGTTGGGCAAAAAAATCAAGGTATTT.

About this clone: It may be a read error: a sequence one base away is much more abundant. The J gene is TRGJP, the V gene TRGV9. No J gene is reported in TCRdb; it was inferred here by comparing the DNA with germline. The CDR3 is 17 amino acids. Looked up from germline, CDR1 is GITISATS and CDR2 is ISYDGTV (reference sequence). Trimming took 0 bases from V and 9 from J; bases not matched to a gene: 8. CDR3 sequence reads: CALWEVEGRLGKKIKVF. The CDR3 coding sequence is TGTGCCTTGTGGGAGGTGGAGGGGCGGTTGGGCAAAAAAATCAAGGTATTT.

The chain recombines TRGV8 with TRGJ1 or TRGJ2. Since TCRdb gives no J gene, matching the DNA to germline was used here to assign it. CDR3 size: 14 residues. After removal of 0 bases from V and 5 bases from J, the junction contained 7 bases not matched to a gene. CDR1 and CDR2 from the germline V gene are VENAVY and YDSYNSRV. The CDR3 region has the DNA TGTGCCACCTGGGATAGGCCGGGGGATTATAAGAAACTCTTT. It specifies CATWDRPGDYKKLF.

The CDR3 here is CALWEVRMKLF. Written as DNA, the CDR3 is TGTGCCTTGTGGGAGGTCAGGATGAAACTCTTT. This chain links TRGV9 with TRGJ1 or TRGJ2. The J gene is not listed in TCRdb, so it was assigned here from a DNA match to germline. CDR3 length: 11 amino acids. CDR1 is GITISATS, CDR2 ISYDGTV, per germline (reference sequence). V lost 1 base, J lost 12 bases, and 6 bases stayed unmatched.

Worth noting for this clone: This same CDR3 is encoded by further DNA sequences in the sample. The V call is TRGV9, the J call TRGJP. Here the J gene came from matching the DNA to germline, since TCRdb omits it. The J segment lost 3 bases and the V segment lost 2 bases, leaving 4 bases of the junction unmatched. The CDR3 covers 17 residues. Germline assignment: CDR1 GITISATS and CDR2 ISYDGTV (reference sequence). The DNA of the CDR3 is TGTGCCTTGTGGGAGGAGACGCAAGAGTTGGGCAAAAAAATCAAGGTATTT. It specifies CALWEETQELGKKIKVF.

Comment on this clone: A much bigger clone sits one base away, suggesting this may be a read error. At the DNA level, this CDR3 is encoded by other sequences in the same sample as well. The chain is built from TRGV9 and TRGJP. TCRdb records no J gene; here it was assigned by comparing the DNA to germline. The CDR3 runs 17 residues. From germline, CDR1 is GITISATS and CDR2 ISYDGTV (reference sequence). The CDR3 sequence is CALWEVREELGKKIKVF. In DNA, the CDR3 is TGTGCCCTGTGGGAGGTGCGGGAAGAGTTGGGCAAAAAAATCAAGGTATTT.

In its sample, this clone ranks as large. This same CDR3 is encoded by further DNA sequences in the sample. The rearrangement uses TRGV9 and TRGJP. TCRdb supplies no J gene; here it was assigned by aligning the nucleotide sequence to germline. Germline V gene sequence: CDR1 GITISATS, CDR2 ISYDGTV (reference sequence). This CDR3 is 16 amino acids long. J lost 5 bases, V lost 1 base, and 2 bases had no gene match. The DNA for the CDR3 is TGTGCCTTGTGGGAGGTAGAAGAGTTGGGCAAAAAAATCAAGGTATTT. It translates to CALWEVEELGKKIKVF.

This clone is classed as large. The chain has TRGV2 and TRGJP2. The J gene is absent in TCRdb and was assigned here via DNA matching to germline. CDR1 EGSNGY and CDR2 YDSYNSKV come from the germline V gene. The V and J ends lost 0 bases and 1 base, in that order; junction bases with no gene match: 5. The CDR3 is 16 residues long. This chain's CDR3 is CATWDGPFSSDWIKTF. DNA of the CDR3: TGTGCCACCTGGGACGGGCCGTTTAGTAGTGATTGGATCAAGACGTTT.

This clone was observed a few times. The chain is built from TRGV9 and TRGJP. Assignment of the J gene here rests on matching the DNA to germline, because TCRdb gives none. The germline gives CDR1 GITISATS, CDR2 ISYDGTV (reference sequence). The CDR3 length is 18 residues. J lost 7 bases, V lost 3 bases, and 12 bases had no gene match. The CDR3 loop is CALWEPPLRELGKKIKVF. The CDR3 DNA sequence: TGTGCCTTGTGGGAGCCCCCCCTGAGGGAGTTGGGCAAAAAAATCAAGGTATTT.

This chain joins TRGV9 and TRGJP. Germline matching of the DNA provided the J gene here, since TCRdb leaves it blank. CDR1 is GITISATS and CDR2 is ISYDGTV in the germline V gene (reference sequence). This CDR3 region has 15 residues. After removal of 6 bases from V and 3 bases from J, the junction contained 2 bases not matched to a gene. The CDR3 region is CALWMQELGKKIKVF. CDR3 bases: TGTGCCTTGTGGATGCAAGAGTTGGGCAAAAAAATCAAGGTATTT.

The chain has TRGV9 and TRGJP. The J gene comes from matching the DNA to germline here; TCRdb lacks it. In germline, CDR1 is GITISATS, CDR2 ISYDGTV (reference sequence). After removal of 6 bases from V and 4 bases from J, the junction contained 6 bases not matched to a gene. CDR3 size: 16 residues. CDR3 nucleotides: TGTGCCTTGTGGCATTACCAAGAGTTGGGCAAAAAAATCAAGGTATTT. Translation gives CALWHYQELGKKIKVF.